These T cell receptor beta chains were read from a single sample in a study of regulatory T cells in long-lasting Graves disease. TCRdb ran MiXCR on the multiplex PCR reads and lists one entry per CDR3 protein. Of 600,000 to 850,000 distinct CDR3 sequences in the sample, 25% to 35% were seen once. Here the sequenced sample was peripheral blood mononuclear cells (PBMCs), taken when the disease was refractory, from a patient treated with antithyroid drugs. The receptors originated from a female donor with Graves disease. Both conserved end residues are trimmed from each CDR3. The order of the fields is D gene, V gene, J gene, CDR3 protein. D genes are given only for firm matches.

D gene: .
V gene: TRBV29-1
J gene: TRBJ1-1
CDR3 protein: SGGGGMNTEAF

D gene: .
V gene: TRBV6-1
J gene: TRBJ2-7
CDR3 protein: ASSGGTGTYEQY

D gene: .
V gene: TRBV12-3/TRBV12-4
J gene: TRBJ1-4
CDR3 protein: ASSLQGITEKLF

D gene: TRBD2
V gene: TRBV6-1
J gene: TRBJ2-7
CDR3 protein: AISESSGLAGNYEQY

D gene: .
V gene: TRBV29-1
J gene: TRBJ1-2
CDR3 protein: SVEDGVVGYGYT

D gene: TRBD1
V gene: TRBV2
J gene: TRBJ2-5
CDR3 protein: ASSRTGWETQY

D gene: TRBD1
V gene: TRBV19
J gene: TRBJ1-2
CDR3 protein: ASSRAGTGRGYT

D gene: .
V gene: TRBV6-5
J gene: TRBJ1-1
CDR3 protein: ASSFMDIANTEAF

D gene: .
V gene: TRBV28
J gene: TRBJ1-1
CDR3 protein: ASSSKTQWSTEAF

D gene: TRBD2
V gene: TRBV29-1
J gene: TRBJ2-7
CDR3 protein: SVDGASGIYEQY

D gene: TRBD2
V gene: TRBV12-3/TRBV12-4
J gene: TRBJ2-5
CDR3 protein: ASRPTSTETQY

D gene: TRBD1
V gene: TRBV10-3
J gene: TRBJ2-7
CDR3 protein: AIRGQGYEQY

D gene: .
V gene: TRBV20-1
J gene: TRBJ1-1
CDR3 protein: SAVMNTEAF

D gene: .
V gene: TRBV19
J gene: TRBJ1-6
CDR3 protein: ATRQSSYNSPLH

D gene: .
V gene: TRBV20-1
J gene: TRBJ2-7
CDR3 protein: SAREDITYEQY

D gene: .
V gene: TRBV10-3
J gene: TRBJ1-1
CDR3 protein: AIRGGGQNTEAF

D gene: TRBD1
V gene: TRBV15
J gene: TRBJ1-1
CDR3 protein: ATRQQGRYTEAF

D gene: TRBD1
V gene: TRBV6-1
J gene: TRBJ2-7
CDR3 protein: ASSETAGGYYEQY

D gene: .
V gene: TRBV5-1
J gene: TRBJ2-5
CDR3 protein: ASSLEARQETQY

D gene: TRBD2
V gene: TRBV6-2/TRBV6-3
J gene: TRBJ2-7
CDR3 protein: ASSELAGDSGEQY

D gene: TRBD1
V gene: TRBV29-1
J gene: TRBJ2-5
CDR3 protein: SHRTGGRETQY

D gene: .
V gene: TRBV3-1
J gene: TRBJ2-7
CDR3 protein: ASSHYGSPYEQY

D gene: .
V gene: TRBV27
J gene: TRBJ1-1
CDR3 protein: ASSLTGRSPEAF

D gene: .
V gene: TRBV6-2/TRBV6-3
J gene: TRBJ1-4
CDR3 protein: ASSEVPRGANEKLF

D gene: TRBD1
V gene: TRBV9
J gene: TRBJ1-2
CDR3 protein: ASSGTGIYGYT